This passage covers 13 T cell receptor beta chains from one sample sequenced in a study of metastatic and nonmetastatic thyroid tumors. The entire patient cohort was treatment-naive prior to thyroid surgery. TCRdb ran MiXCR on the PCR reads. The table lists roughly 58,000 clones, just over 4% of them singletons. Sequencing used blood. Receptors originate from a female donor with papillary thyroid cancer or a benign thyroid nodule (not recorded which). Some clones in this sample may be carry-over from other donors' samples.

Concerning this clone itself: This could be a read error, since a much larger clone is one nucleotide away. V gene TRBV4-2 combines with J gene TRBJ2-1; perhaps D is TRBD1 or TRBD2 (7 bases each). Germline V gene sequence: CDR1 LGHNA, CDR2 YNFKEQ. The CDR3 extends over 17 amino acids. The CDR3 nucleotides read TGTGCCAGCAACCAAGTGGGGAGGGCAGGGGGGTACAATGAGCAGTTCTTC. Translation gives CASNQVGRAGGYNEQFF.

A remark on this clone: At one end, the junction sequence differs from germline, possibly due to a read error. Other DNA sequences in the same sample also yield this CDR3. This chain connects TRBV20-1 to TRBJ1-2; D possibly corresponds to TRBD1 (5 bases). The CDR3 consists of 14 residues. Germline V lookup: CDR1 DFQATT, CDR2 SNEGSKA (reference sequence). CDR3 amino acids: CSARVGTGGRGYTF. DNA for the CDR3: TGCAGTGCTAGAGTCGGGACGGGCGGTCGTGGCTACACTTTC.

This clone appeared a few times. One end of the junction does not line up with germline, which may come from a read error. This sequence joins TRBV28 and TRBJ2-7; 14 nucleotides align to TRBD2. Germline loops: CDR1 MDHEN, CDR2 SYDVKM. CDR3 length equals 17 residues. The CDR3 here is CARRVLGTSGSSHEQYF. The CDR3 DNA sequence: TGTGCCCGCAGAGTTCTAGGGACTAGCGGGAGCAGCCACGAGCAGTACTTC.

In its sample, this clone was seen many times. This chain uses TRBV12-3 or TRBV12-4 with TRBJ2-2; 8 bases line up with TRBD1. This CDR3 has 14 amino acids. V lost 6 bases, J lost 1 base, and 1 base stayed unmatched. In DNA, the CDR3 is TGTGCCAGCAGCAGGGGGCAGAACACCGGGGAGCTGTTTTTT. This translates into CASSRGQNTGELFF.

The table lists this clone with many counts. The genes are TRBV15 and TRBJ2-7; D might be TRBD1 or TRBD2, each matching 7 bases. V dropped 0 bases and J dropped 1 base, with 13 bases sitting between them. Germline CDR1 LNHNV, CDR2 YYDKDF (reference sequence). This CDR3 region has 16 residues. CDR3 residues: CATSREAGGGSYEQYF. The CDR3 DNA is TGTGCCACCAGCAGAGAGGCAGGGGGGGGGTCCTACGAGCAGTACTTC.

Ten or more counts support this clone. This chain connects TRBV2 to TRBJ1-1, with D possibly being TRBD1 (5 bases). The CDR3 is 11 residues long. CDR1 is SNHLY, CDR2 FYNNEI, per germline. The V and J ends lost 7 bases and 8 bases respectively, with 11 bases between them. The CDR3 here is CASNLGQEAFF. CDR3 coding DNA: TGTGCCAGCAATCTGGGGCAGGAAGCTTTCTTT.

This clone was counted between two and nine times. The chain recombines TRBV24-1 with TRBJ2-7; 7 bases line up with TRBD1. Trimming cost V 5 bases and J 5 bases; bases outside gene matches: 11. Germline lookup yields CDR1 KGHDR and CDR2 SFDVKD. The CDR3 covers 15 residues. The CDR3 bases are TGTGCCACCAGTGCATCTGACAGGGCGTTTGACGAGCAGTACTTC. This codes for CATSASDRAFDEQYF.

This rearrangement joins TRBV19 to TRBJ2-2; D is unclear. CDR1 and CDR2 from the germline V gene are LNHDA and SQIVND (reference sequence). V was trimmed by 5 bases and J by 4 bases, leaving 5 bases between them. The CDR3 sequence is 12 residues long. The CDR3 region is CASSEFTGELFF. Written as DNA, the CDR3 is TGTGCCAGTAGTGAGTTCACCGGGGAGCTGTTTTTT. Filled out from reference TRBV19 and TRBJ2-2, the complete variable domain reads DGGITQSPKYLFRKEGQNVTLSCEQNLNHDAMYWYRQDPGQGLRLIYYSQIVNDFQKGDIAEGYSVSREKKESFPLTVTSAQKNPTAFYLCASSEFTGELFFGEGSRLTVL.

As concerns this clone: Germline and junction disagree at one end, which may indicate a read error. The chain recombines TRBV19 with TRBJ1-3; no definite D call. The CDR3 is made up of 13 amino acids. Germline V gene lookup returns CDR1 LNHDA and CDR2 SQIVND (reference sequence). CDR3 loop: CVSSSRSRNTIYF. CDR3 sequence (DNA): TGTGTCAGTAGTAGTCGCTCTAGAAACACCATATATTTT.

There are a few counts of this clone. The V gene is TRBV20-1, the J gene TRBJ2-2; no clear D gene. The CDR3 has 13 residues. The V and J ends lost 0 bases and 4 bases respectively, with 6 bases between them. Germline CDR1 and CDR2: DFQATT and SNEGSKA (reference sequence). The CDR3 coding sequence is TGCAGTGCTAGAGATGGCGTCACCGGGGAGCTGTTTTTT. Amino acid sequence: CSARDGVTGELFF.

This clone was seen ten or more times. The chain couples TRBV24-1 to TRBJ1-5, with D perhaps matching TRBD1 (6 bases). V was trimmed by 6 bases and J by 7 bases, leaving 12 bases between them. Germline values: CDR1 KGHDR, CDR2 SFDVKD. The CDR3 sequence is 13 residues long. CDR3 DNA: TGTGCCACCAGTCTGGCAGGGGCGCAGCCCCAGCATTTT. Amino acids: CATSLAGAQPQHF.

The sample holds a few counts of this clone. This chain links TRBV6-4 with TRBJ2-3; no clear D gene. V lost 2 bases to trimming and J lost 5 bases, with 5 bases between them. From germline, CDR1 is MRHNA and CDR2 SNTAGT. CDR3 length equals 12 residues. The CDR3 loop is CASSDGGDTQYF. The CDR3, as DNA: TGTGCCAGCAGTGACGGTGGAGATACGCAGTATTTT.

At least ten counts were recorded for this clone. The chain combines TRBV28 with TRBJ2-7; D may match TRBD1 or TRBD2 (5 bases each). V shed 6 bases and J shed 0 bases, with 12 bases lying between them. Germline CDR1 MDHEN, CDR2 SYDVKM. The CDR3 consists of 14 residues. CDR3: CASSGTALSYEQYF. CDR3 DNA sequence: TGTGCCAGCAGCGGGACCGCCCTCTCCTACGAGCAGTACTTC. Together with reference TRBV28 and TRBJ2-7, the CDR3 gives the full variable domain: DVKVTQSSRYLVKRTGEKVFLECVQDMDHENMFWYRQDPGLGLRLIYFSYDVKMKEKGDIPEGYSVSREKKERFSLILESASTNQTSMYLCASSGTALSYEQYFGPGTRLTVT.